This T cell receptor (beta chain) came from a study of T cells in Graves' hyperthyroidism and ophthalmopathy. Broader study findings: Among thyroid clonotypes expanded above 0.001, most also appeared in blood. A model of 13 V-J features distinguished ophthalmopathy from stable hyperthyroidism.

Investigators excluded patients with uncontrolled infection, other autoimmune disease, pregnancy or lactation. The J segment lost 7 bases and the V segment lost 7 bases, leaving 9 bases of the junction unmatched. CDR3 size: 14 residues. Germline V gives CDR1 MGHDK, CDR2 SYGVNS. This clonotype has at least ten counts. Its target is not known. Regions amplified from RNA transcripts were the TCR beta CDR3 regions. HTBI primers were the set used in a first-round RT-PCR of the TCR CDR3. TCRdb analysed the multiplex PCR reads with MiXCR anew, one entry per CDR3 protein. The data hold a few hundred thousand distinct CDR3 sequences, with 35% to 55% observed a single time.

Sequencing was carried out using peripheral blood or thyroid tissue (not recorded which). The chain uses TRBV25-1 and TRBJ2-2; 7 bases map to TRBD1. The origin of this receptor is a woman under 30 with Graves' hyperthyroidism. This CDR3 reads CASKTGELVGELFF. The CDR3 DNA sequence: TGTGCCAGCAAAACAGGGGAGCTCGTCGGGGAGCTGTTTTTT.